This TCR beta chain originates from a study of cytomegalovirus exposure and HLA in healthy donors. CDR3 length equals 14 residues. Germline assignment: CDR1 MNHNS and CDR2 SASEGT. The V segment lost 4 bases and the J segment 10 bases; nucleotides outside the gene matches: 7. Notes on this clone: Its target is unknown.

Samples came from healthy bone marrow donors. Broader study findings: There were several of the most significant clusters that appeared linked to common viral pathogens in a later analysis. Reportedly, diagnosis of cytomegalovirus status by the classifier showed high specificity and sensitivity.

Primers for the PCR totalled 60 Vbeta and 13 Jbeta. Only in-frame clones appear in the TCRdb table, and some are missing; sequencing was by immunoSEQ multiplex PCR. Of 200,000 to 250,000 clones in the sample, over 65% were seen once. The chain has TRBV6-1 and TRBJ1-1, with 12 bases matching TRBD1. Sequencing was carried out using PBMCs. The clonotype was recovered from a man aged 18 to 29 in good health and CMV-seronegative. CDR3 residues: CASSGGQGAMTAFF. CDR3 nucleotides: TGTGCCAGCAGTGGGGGACAGGGGGCAATGACAGCTTTCTTT.